The clone carrying this T cell receptor beta chain was found many times. The antigen is unknown. The record originates from a study of human T cells and chemical hapten exposure. Study conclusions and caveats: TCRs at a frequency above 1 in 1000 stayed unchanged with DPC sensitization.

The sample's time point: healthy volunteer bleed at 6 weeks. Unfractionated whole blood was the source of the extracted total RNA. V dropped 7 bases and J dropped 6 bases, with 10 bases sitting between them. This CDR3 has 12 amino acids. Per the germline V gene, CDR1 is MNHEY and CDR2 is SVGEGT. TCRdb analysed the RACE reads with MiXCR anew, one entry per CDR3 protein. The sample includes approximately 84,000 distinct CDR3 sequences, approximately 8% seen only once; the top ten take approximately 1.5%. The chain is built from TRBV6-2 or TRBV6-3 and TRBJ1-5; D is possibly TRBD1 (5 bases). The sample comprised whole blood. This receptor was taken from a male donor in good health. Some clones in this sample may be carry-over from other donors' samples. The CDR3 DNA follows: TGTGCCAGCACCAACGGGGGTCAGCCCCAGCATTTT. It codes for CASTNGGQPQHF.